This TCR beta chain was recorded in a study of T cells in Graves' hyperthyroidism and ophthalmopathy. Study results and limitations: Blood also carried most thyroid clonotypes expanded above 0.001. Stable hyperthyroidism was told apart from ophthalmopathy by a model built on 13 V-J features.

Regarding this clonotype: Its specificity is unknown.

Germline lookup yields CDR1 DFQATT and CDR2 SNEGSKA (reference sequence). The CDR3 loop spans 12 amino acids. For Graves' hyperthyroidism to be stable, ophthalmopathy could not progress within 18 months. Those with hyperthyroidism were 18 to 65 years old, newly diagnosed, and ill for under 2 months. Regions amplified from RNA transcripts were the TCR beta CDR3 regions. The HTBI set primed first-round TCR CDR3 RT-PCR. Using its own MiXCR run on the multiplex PCR reads, TCRdb lists one record per CDR3 protein. The sample lists approximately 480,000 distinct CDR3 sequences, less than 25% occurring once. The TCR comes from a man aged 18 to 29 with Graves' hyperthyroidism. The chain has TRBV20-1 and TRBJ2-5; D gene ambiguous. The material sequenced was blood. CDR3 sequence (DNA): TGCAGCCAATCTCACGGCCAAGAGACCCAGTACTTC. It translates to CSQSHGQETQYF.